The subject of this entry is one T cell receptor (beta chain). The V gene lost 5 bases and the J gene lost 3 bases, with 13 bases spanning the gap. Germline assignment: CDR1 LNHNV and CDR2 YYDKDF (reference sequence). The CDR3 sequence is 14 residues long. The repertoire was sequenced with immunoSEQ multiplex PCR; TCRdb's copy has only in-frame clones and lacks some. Of some 180,000 clones in the sample, about 85% were seen once. These data belong to a study of blood T cell repertoires in COVID-19. The receptor was isolated from a man between 60 and 75 years old with active or convalescent COVID-19. The sequenced sample consisted of peripheral blood. The V and J genes are TRBV15 and TRBJ1-2; D is ambiguous. The chain's CDR3 is CATSPTREDYGYTF. The DNA for the CDR3 is TGTGCCACCAGCCCCACGAGGGAGGACTATGGCTACACCTTC.